This passage covers 17 T cell receptor beta chains from one sample sequenced in a study of shared clonotypes between healthy human individuals. Method: immunoSEQ multiplex PCR; TCRdb's copy keeps in-frame clones and lacks some. The sample yields roughly 650,000 clones, roughly 97% seen once. Sequences were obtained from naive CD4+ T cells sorted from blood. Sample subset: CD45RA+ positively selected. All receptors come from a woman aged 25 to 39 in good health.

The CDR3 here is CASSLSQETQYF. The CDR3 DNA reads as TGTGCCAGCAGTTTGTCACAAGAGACCCAGTACTTC. The chain carries TRBV2 and TRBJ2-5; D remains unclear. The CDR3 sequence is 12 residues long. V shed 5 bases and J shed 2 bases, with 6 bases lying between them. The germline V gene encodes CDR1 SNHLY and CDR2 FYNNEI.

The chain joins TRBV6-1 to TRBJ1-4, with TRBD1 as a possible D gene (6 bases). V was pared by 4 bases and J by 7 bases, with 13 bases between. Looked up from germline, CDR1 is MNHNS and CDR2 is SASEGT. CDR3 length equals 14 residues. CDR3 coding DNA: TGTGCCAGCAGTGTCGGGGGCCCGGCTGAAAAACTGTTTTTT. Translating it yields CASSVGGPAEKLFF.

In nucleotides, the CDR3 is TGTGCCATCCGGGACAACTCCTACGAGCAGTACTTC. It encodes CAIRDNSYEQYF. The rearrangement uses TRBV28 and TRBJ2-7; D perhaps matches TRBD1 (6 bases). Per the germline V gene, CDR1 is MDHEN and CDR2 is SYDVKM. V was shortened by 10 bases and J by 0 bases, with 10 bases between the two germline ends. The CDR3 has 12 residues.

The chain combines TRBV9 with TRBJ2-3, with D possibly matching TRBD2 (7 bases). CDR1 and CDR2 from the germline V gene are SGDLS and YYNGEE. V was pared by 0 bases and J by 4 bases, with 15 bases between. This CDR3 comprises 16 residues. CDR3 bases: TGTGCCAGCAGCGTAGGAGGGGGGAGGGCCTCAGATACGCAGTATTTT. Translating gives CASSVGGGRASDTQYF.

The J gene is TRBJ2-2, the V gene TRBV5-6, with D tentatively TRBD1 or TRBD2 (5 bases each). Germline values: CDR1 SGHDT, CDR2 YYEEEE. This CDR3 has 15 amino acids. V gave up 3 bases and J gave up 5 bases, with 14 bases separating them. The CDR3 DNA reads as TGTGCCAGCAGCTCCCGGGGCTACCTTACCGGGGAGCTGTTTTTT. Translation gives CASSSRGYLTGELFF.

The chain uses TRBV27 and TRBJ2-7; 8 positions agree with TRBD1. The CDR3 is made up of 15 amino acids. The V gene's germline CDR1 is MNHEY and CDR2 SMNVEV (reference sequence). J was trimmed by 1 base and V by 0 bases; bases with no gene match: 2. The CDR3 loop is CASSLSRQGSYEQYF. CDR3 nucleotides: TGTGCCAGCAGTTTATCGAGACAGGGGTCCTACGAGCAGTACTTC.

The V gene is TRBV19, the J gene TRBJ1-1; 11 nucleotides align to TRBD1. Germline values: CDR1 LNHDA, CDR2 SQIVND (reference sequence). This CDR3 spans 15 amino acids. J lost 4 bases, V lost 3 bases, and 4 bases had no gene match. The CDR3 loop reads CASSIGQGAGTEAFF. The CDR3 DNA sequence: TGTGCCAGTAGTATTGGACAGGGGGCGGGCACTGAAGCTTTCTTT.

CDR3 DNA: TGTGCCAGCAGGAGCCGGACTGCTCGGGAGACCCAGTACTTC. Translation gives CASRSRTARETQYF. The chain recombines TRBV2 with TRBJ2-5, with TRBD2 as a possible D gene (5 bases). The CDR3 consists of 14 residues. Germline V CDR1 and CDR2: SNHLY, FYNNEI. The V gene lost 6 bases and the J gene lost 5 bases, with 16 bases spanning the gap.

This chain connects TRBV4-1 to TRBJ2-3, with TRBD2 identical over 7 bases. CDR3 length: 16 residues. Germline V gene data show CDR1 as MGHRA and CDR2 as YSYEKL. The V segment lost 1 base and the J segment 6 bases; nucleotides outside the gene matches: 10. As DNA, the CDR3 is TGCGCCAGCAGCCAAGTAGGACGGGAGGTTACCGATACGCAGTATTTT. Translating gives CASSQVGREVTDTQYF.

The gene calls are TRBV5-4 and TRBJ2-1, with TRBD2 identical over 8 bases. The V and J ends lost 2 bases and 4 bases, in that order; junction bases with no gene match: 5. The CDR3 is 15 residues long. Germline V CDR1 and CDR2: SGHNT, YYREEE (reference sequence). CDR3 sequence reads: CASSFNLAGYNEQFF. CDR3 in DNA: TGTGCCAGCAGCTTCAATCTAGCGGGTTACAATGAGCAGTTCTTC.

The chain employs TRBV5-4 and TRBJ2-7, with D uncertain. The CDR3 runs 15 residues. V gave up 1 base and J gave up 6 bases, with 17 bases separating them. The germline V gene encodes CDR1 SGHNT and CDR2 YYREEE (reference sequence). Here the CDR3 reads CASSLRLNTPGEQYF. In nucleotides, the CDR3 is TGTGCCAGCAGCTTGCGGCTCAACACCCCCGGCGAGCAGTACTTC.

This chain links TRBV18 with TRBJ2-1; 8 bases line up with TRBD2. The CDR3 is made up of 16 amino acids. V was pared by 0 bases and J by 6 bases, with 7 bases of the junction left unmatched. Germline CDR1 reads KGHSH; CDR2 reads LQKENI. The CDR3 nucleotides are TGTGCCAGCTCACCACCGGTCAGCGGGGGCCTCAATGAGCAGTTCTTC. It yields the protein CASSPPVSGGLNEQFF.

This sequence joins TRBV28 and TRBJ2-1, with TRBD2 matching 14 bases. The CDR3 length is 24 residues. Trimming removed 4 bases from V and 7 bases from J; junction bases left unmatched: 30. In germline, CDR1 is MDHEN, CDR2 SYDVKM. The CDR3 spells CASSSLRERWGHQKTSGRVNEQFF. The CDR3 DNA follows: TGTGCCAGCAGTTCCCTTCGAGAACGGTGGGGCCACCAAAAGACTAGCGGGAGGGTGAATGAGCAGTTCTTC.

This rearrangement joins TRBV11-2 to TRBJ2-1, with D unresolved. CDR3 size: 11 residues. The V gene's germline CDR1 is SGHAT and CDR2 FQNNGV. The V end was cut by 5 bases, the J end by 7 bases, with 6 bases between. The CDR3 region is CASSPRNEQFF. The DNA of the CDR3 is TGTGCCAGCAGCCCACGGAATGAGCAGTTCTTC.

The chain employs TRBV5-1 and TRBJ2-7; TRBD1 agrees at 8 bases. V lost 5 bases to trimming and J lost 0 bases; unmatched junction nucleotides: 7. The CDR3 runs 15 residues. CDR1 and CDR2 from the germline V gene are SGHRS and YFSETQ. Written as DNA, the CDR3 is TGCGCCAGCAGTGCGGGACAGGTTCGCTCCTACGAGCAGTACTTC. It is translated as CASSAGQVRSYEQYF.

The CDR3 loop is CASLLTSGASGTQYF. The CDR3 nucleotides are TGTGCCAGCCTACTGACTAGCGGAGCCTCGGGGACCCAGTACTTC. This sequence joins TRBV6-1 and TRBJ2-5; 9 nucleotides line up with TRBD2. The V gene end was trimmed by 8 bases and the J gene end by 7 bases; junction bases not matched to a gene: 14. CDR3 length: 15 amino acids. Germline-derived CDR1 and CDR2 are MNHNS and SASEGT.

The V call is TRBV7-9, the J call TRBJ1-4; D is unclear. V was cut by 2 bases and J by 8 bases, with 9 bases left in between. Germline CDR1 SEHNR, CDR2 FQNEAQ (reference sequence). The CDR3 covers 13 residues. CDR3 in DNA: TGTGCCAGCAGCTTATTAGGCCAGGAAAAACTGTTTTTT. Protein sequence: CASSLLGQEKLFF.